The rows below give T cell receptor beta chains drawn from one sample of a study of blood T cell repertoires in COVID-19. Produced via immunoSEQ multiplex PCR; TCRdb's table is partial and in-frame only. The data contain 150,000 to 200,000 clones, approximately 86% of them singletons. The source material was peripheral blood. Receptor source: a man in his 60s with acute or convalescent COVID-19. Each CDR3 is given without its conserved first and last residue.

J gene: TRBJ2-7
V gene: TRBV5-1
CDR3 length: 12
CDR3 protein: ASSLAAGPYEQY

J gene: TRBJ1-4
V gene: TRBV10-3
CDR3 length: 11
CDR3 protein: AIGAGTNEKLF

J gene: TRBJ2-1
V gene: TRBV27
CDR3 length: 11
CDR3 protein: ASRLAGANEQF

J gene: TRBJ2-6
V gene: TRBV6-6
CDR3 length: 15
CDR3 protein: ASSPGQGASGANVLT

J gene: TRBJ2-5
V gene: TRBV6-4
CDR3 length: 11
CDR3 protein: ASGTGGTETQY

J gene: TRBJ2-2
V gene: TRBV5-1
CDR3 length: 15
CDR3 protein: ASSPTSGSMNTGELF

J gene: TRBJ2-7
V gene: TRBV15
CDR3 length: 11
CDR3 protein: ATSRSFSYEQY

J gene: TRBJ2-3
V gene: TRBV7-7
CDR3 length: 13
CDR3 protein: ASSLGSGITDTQY

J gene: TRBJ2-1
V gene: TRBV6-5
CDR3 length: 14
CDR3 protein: ASSYSFSGIYNEQF

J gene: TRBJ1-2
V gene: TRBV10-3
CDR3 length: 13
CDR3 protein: AISEVSGVGYGYT

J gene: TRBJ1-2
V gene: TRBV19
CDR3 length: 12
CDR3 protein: ASSILAGNYGYT

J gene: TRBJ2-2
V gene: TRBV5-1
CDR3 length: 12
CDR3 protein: ASSFRQNTGELF

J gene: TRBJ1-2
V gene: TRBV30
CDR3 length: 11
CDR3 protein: AWSRGSEYGYT

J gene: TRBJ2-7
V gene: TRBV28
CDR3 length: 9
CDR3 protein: ASRRAYEQY

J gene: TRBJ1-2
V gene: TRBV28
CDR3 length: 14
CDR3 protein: ASSPVGGASGRGYT

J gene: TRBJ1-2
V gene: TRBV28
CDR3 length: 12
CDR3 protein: ASSLGSGGYGYT

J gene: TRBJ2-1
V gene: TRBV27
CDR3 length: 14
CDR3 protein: ASSLGARGPYNEQF

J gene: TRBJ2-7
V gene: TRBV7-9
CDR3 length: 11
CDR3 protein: ASSQGLTYEQY

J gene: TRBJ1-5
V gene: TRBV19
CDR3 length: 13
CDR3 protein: ASSGDRALDQPQH

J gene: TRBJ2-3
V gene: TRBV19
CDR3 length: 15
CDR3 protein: ASSIELHRFFTDTQY

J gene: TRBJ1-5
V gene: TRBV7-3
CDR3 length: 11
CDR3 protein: ASSFRHNQPQH

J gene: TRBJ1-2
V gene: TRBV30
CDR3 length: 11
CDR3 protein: AWRQFPNYGYT

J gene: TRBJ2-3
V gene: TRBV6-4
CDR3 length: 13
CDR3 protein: ASSESRGGTDTQY

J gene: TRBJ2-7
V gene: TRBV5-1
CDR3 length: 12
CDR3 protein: ASSLAWQSYEQY

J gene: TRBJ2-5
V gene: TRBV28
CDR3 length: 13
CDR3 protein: ASSLAGGPSETQY

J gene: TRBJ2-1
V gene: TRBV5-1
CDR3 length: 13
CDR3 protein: ASSLVVSGNNEQF

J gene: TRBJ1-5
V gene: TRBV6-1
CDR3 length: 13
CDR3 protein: ASSEKDREIQPQH

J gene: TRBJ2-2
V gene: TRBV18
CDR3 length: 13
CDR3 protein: ASSSLRTGGGELF

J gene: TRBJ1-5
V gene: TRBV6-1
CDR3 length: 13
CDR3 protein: ASSEDRGRNQPQH

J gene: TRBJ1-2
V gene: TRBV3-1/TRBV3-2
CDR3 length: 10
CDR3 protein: ASSQDRGGYT

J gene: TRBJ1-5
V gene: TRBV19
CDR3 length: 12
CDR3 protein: AGSGTGGGQPQH

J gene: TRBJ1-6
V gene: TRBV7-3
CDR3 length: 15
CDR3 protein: ASTFTLGQGDGSPLH

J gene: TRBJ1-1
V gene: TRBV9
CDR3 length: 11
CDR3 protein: ASSFGWNTEAF

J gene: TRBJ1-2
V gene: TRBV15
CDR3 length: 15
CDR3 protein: ATSRAYGGTSNYGYT

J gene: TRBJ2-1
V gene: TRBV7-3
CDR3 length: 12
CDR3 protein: ASSKQGTYNEQF

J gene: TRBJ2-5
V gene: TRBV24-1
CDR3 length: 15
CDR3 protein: ATSDPSGTGGQETQY

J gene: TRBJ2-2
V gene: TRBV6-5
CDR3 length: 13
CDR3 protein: ASARTPGGTGELF

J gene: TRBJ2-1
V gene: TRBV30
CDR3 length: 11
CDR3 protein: AWSADRGYEQF

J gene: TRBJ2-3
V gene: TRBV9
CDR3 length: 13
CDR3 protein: ASSGELAGGDTQY

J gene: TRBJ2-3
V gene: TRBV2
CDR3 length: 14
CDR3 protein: ASNAGVTSNTDTQY

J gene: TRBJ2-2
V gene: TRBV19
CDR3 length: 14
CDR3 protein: ASMDRGRANTGELF

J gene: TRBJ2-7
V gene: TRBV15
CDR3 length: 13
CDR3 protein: ATSTSSGRAYEQY

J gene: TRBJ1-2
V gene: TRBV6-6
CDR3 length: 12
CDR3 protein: ASSPLGQNHGYT

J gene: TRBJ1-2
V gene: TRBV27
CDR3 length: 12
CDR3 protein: ASSSTGGDYGYT

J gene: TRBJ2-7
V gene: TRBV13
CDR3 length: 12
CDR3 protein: ASKTGGGPYEQY

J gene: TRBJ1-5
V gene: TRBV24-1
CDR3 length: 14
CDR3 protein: ATSDGHLGSNQPQH

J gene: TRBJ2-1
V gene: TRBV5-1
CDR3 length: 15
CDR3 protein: ASSPGLAGGAGNEQF

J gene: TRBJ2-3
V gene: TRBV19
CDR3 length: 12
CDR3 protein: ATRLAGAPDTQY

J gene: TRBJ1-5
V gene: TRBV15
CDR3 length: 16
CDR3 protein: ATSRGGGAASGNQPQH

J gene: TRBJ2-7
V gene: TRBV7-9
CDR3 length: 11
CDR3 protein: ASSFDFGYEQY

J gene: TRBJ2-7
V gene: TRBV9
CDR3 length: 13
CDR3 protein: ASSPNIQPSYEQY